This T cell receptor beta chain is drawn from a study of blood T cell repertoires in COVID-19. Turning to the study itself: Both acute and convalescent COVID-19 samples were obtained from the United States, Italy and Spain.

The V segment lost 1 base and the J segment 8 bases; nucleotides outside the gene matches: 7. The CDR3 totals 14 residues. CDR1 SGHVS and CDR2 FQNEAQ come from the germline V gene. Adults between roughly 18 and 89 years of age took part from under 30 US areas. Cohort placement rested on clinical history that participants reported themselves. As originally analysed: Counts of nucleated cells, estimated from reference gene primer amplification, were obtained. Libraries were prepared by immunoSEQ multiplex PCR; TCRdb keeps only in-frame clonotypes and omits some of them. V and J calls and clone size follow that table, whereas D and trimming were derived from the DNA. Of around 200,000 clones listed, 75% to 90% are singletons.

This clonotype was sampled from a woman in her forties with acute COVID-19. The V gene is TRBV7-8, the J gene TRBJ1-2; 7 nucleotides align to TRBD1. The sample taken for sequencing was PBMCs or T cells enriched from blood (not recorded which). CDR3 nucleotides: TGTGCCAGCAGCTTAGAAGGAGGGGGCAGAGGCTACACCTTC. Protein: CASSLEGGGRGYTF.